The present TCR beta chain was sequenced within a study of T cells in Graves' hyperthyroidism and ophthalmopathy. Amplified TCR beta CDR3 regions derived from RNA transcripts. Primed by the HTBI set, a first-round RT-PCR was run on the TCR CDR3. Using its own MiXCR run on the multiplex PCR reads, TCRdb lists one record per CDR3 protein. The table has around 440,000 distinct CDR3 sequences, roughly 14% seen once. CDR1 MNHNS and CDR2 SASEGT come from the germline V gene. This CDR3 comprises 12 residues. The V gene end was trimmed by 5 bases and the J gene end by 7 bases; junction bases not matched to a gene: 4. In this sample, this clonotype turned up many times.

Material for sequencing was blood. The chain employs TRBV6-1 and TRBJ1-2, with 7 bases fitting TRBD1. This sequence was found in a woman in her late teens or twenties with Graves' hyperthyroidism. CDR3 residues: CASSYTGAGYTF. CDR3 nucleotide sequence: TGTGCCAGCAGTTACACAGGGGCTGGCTACACCTTC.